The clone carrying this TCR beta chain was detected only once. Germline V gene sequence: CDR1 SNHLY, CDR2 FYNNEI. The CDR3 extends over 11 amino acids. V lost 8 bases and J lost 6, with 11 bases in between. The record originates from a study of technical replicates of blood from several donors. Repertoires were generated with immunoSEQ multiplex PCR, while TCRdb's copy carries only in-frame clones and drops some. The table includes under 85,000 clones, 91% detected once. Source material: T cells isolated from PBMCs. This receptor was obtained from a human donor in good health. Some clones in this sample may be carry-over from other donors' samples. V and J are TRBV2 and TRBJ2-7, with D unclear. This CDR3 reads CASRGVGEQYF. CDR3 DNA sequence: TGTGCCAGCCGCGGTGTAGGCGAGCAGTACTTC.